The rows below give T cell receptor beta chains drawn from one sample of a study of cytomegalovirus exposure and HLA in healthy donors. Clones were sequenced by immunoSEQ multiplex PCR, and TCRdb holds only the in-frame ones, with some missing. The table has roughly 200,000 clones, roughly four fifths seen once. Sample: PBMCs. The receptor set was obtained from a young man in good health and CMV-seronegative. Each CDR3 is given with its conserved first and last residue. D genes are given only for firm matches. The listing skips clone size in some rows; elsewhere it reads once, few, many or a size class.

CDR3 | DNA | D | J | size | V
CANSFKSTGQNYGYTF | TGTGCCAACAGTTTCAAATCAACGGGACAGAACTATGGCTACACCTTC | TRBD1 | TRBJ1-2 | . | TRBV27
CASSFMPRPSTDTQYF | TGTGCCAGCAGCTTTATGCCTAGGCCTAGCACAGATACGCAGTATTTT | . | TRBJ2-3 | few | TRBV11-1
CASSKNTLSGGGYNYGYTF | TGTGCCAGCAGCAAAAATACGCTATCCGGGGGGGGGTATAACTATGGCTACACCTTC | . | TRBJ1-2 | . | TRBV21-1
CASSLHRDREEKLFF | TGTGCCAGCTCACTACATCGGGACAGGGAGGAAAAACTGTTTTTT | TRBD1 | TRBJ1-4 | few | TRBV18
CASSETGHRDTGELFF | TGTGCCAGCAGTGAAACAGGACATCGTGACACCGGGGAGCTGTTTTTT | . | TRBJ2-2 | few | TRBV6-1
CASSEVGGNYGYTF | TGTGCCAGCAGTGAAGTGGGGGGAAACTATGGCTACACCTTC | . | TRBJ1-2 | . | TRBV6-1
CASSWPDYNEQFF | TGTGCCAGCAGTTGGCCAGATTACAATGAGCAGTTCTTC | . | TRBJ2-1 | . | TRBV6-6
CASSLKASGTDTQYF | TGCGCCAGCAGCTTGAAGGCTAGCGGGACAGATACGCAGTATTTT | TRBD2 | TRBJ2-3 | few | TRBV5-1
CSVDLGTGSLGNTIYF | TGCAGCGTTGATCTGGGGACAGGCTCTCTTGGAAACACCATATATTTT | TRBD1 | TRBJ1-3 | . | TRBV29-1
CASSESGGTRGEKLFF | TGTGCCAGCAGTGAATCCGGGGGGACGCGGGGTGAAAAACTGTTTTTT | . | TRBJ1-4 | once | TRBV2
CASSEEISGSYWNTGELFF | TGTGCCAGCAGTGAAGAGATTAGCGGGAGTTACTGGAACACCGGGGAGCTGTTTTTT | TRBD2 | TRBJ2-2 | . | TRBV6-1
CASSYSNTKANYGYTF | TGTGCCAGCAGTTACTCGAACACTAAAGCTAACTATGGCTACACCTTC | . | TRBJ1-2 | . | TRBV6-6
CASRRGTSYEQYF | TGTGCCAGCAGGAGGGGGACATCCTACGAGCAGTACTTC | . | TRBJ2-7 | . | TRBV27
CASATARGSYEQYF | TGTGCCAGCGCTACAGCCCGGGGCTCCTACGAGCAGTACTTC | . | TRBJ2-7 | . | TRBV2
CASSPGTSGRDYEQYF | TGCGCCAGCAGCCCAGGGACTAGCGGGAGGGACTACGAGCAGTACTTC | TRBD2 | TRBJ2-7 | few | TRBV5-1
CASSLTVLGPEETQYF | TGTGCCAGCAGCTTGACAGTGTTGGGGCCAGAAGAGACCCAGTACTTC | . | TRBJ2-5 | . | TRBV7-7
CASSQARTSGPYGYTF | TGTGCCAGCAGCCAAGCCCGAACGTCAGGCCCCTATGGCTACACCTTC | . | TRBJ1-2 | . | TRBV14
CASSLAANYGYTF | TGTGCCAGCAGCTTGGCCGCTAACTATGGCTACACCTTC | . | TRBJ1-2 | . | TRBV5-4
CASSSYLTYEQYF | TGTGCCAGCAGCTCCTACCTAACCTACGAGCAGTACTTC | . | TRBJ2-7 | . | TRBV7-2
CASSYADEREPYF | TGTGCCAGCAGCTACGCCGATGAGCGGGAGCCTTACTTC | TRBD2 | TRBJ2-5 | . | TRBV5-4
CASSQGSTFSGGRTGELFF | TGCGCCAGCAGCCAAGGATCCACTTTCTCTGGCGGGAGGACCGGGGAGCTGTTTTTT | TRBD2 | TRBJ2-2 | . | TRBV4-1
CASSLSGAANEKLFF | TGCGCCAGCAGCTTGTCAGGGGCTGCTAATGAAAAACTGTTTTTT | . | TRBJ1-4 | . | TRBV5-1
CASSPGTDRVSTNEKLFF | TGTGCCAGCTCACCGGGAACGGACAGGGTATCGACTAATGAAAAACTGTTTTTT | TRBD1 | TRBJ1-4 | . | TRBV18
CAISGPPQGAYGYTF | TGTGCCATCAGTGGCCCCCCACAGGGAGCCTATGGCTACACCTTC | . | TRBJ1-2 | . | TRBV10-3
CASSVMAALRNYEQYF | TGCGCCAGCAGTGTGATGGCGGCCCTAAGGAACTACGAGCAGTACTTC | . | TRBJ2-7 | once | TRBV5-1
CATGVASGSGEQFF | TGTGCCACCGGGGTGGCTAGCGGGAGCGGAGAGCAGTTCTTC | TRBD2 | TRBJ2-1 | . | TRBV28
CASSRDKGQPQHF | TGTGCCAGCAGCCGGGACAAAGGACAGCCCCAGCATTTT | . | TRBJ1-5 | . | TRBV7-2
CASSNDRVLGNTIYF | TGTGCCAGCAGCAACGACAGGGTGCTTGGAAACACCATATATTTT | TRBD1 | TRBJ1-3 | . | TRBV7-9
CASSLSTSSGANVLTF | TGTGCCAGCAGTTTATCGACTAGCTCTGGGGCCAACGTCCTGACTTTC | . | TRBJ2-6 | few | TRBV27
CASSRLAGEETQYF | TGTGCCAGCAGTCGCTTAGCGGGAGAGGAGACCCAGTACTTC | TRBD2 | TRBJ2-5 | . | TRBV27
CASSSGQNYGYTF | TGTGCCAGCAGCTCGGGACAGAACTATGGCTACACCTTC | TRBD1 | TRBJ1-2 | . | TRBV28
CASSEAPADKSASYF | TGTGCCAGCAGTGAAGCCCCTGCCGACAAATCTGCGTCCTATTTT | . | TRBJ2-3 | . | TRBV2
CASSSRVGSTEAFF | TGTGCCAGCAGTTCCAGGGTCGGTAGCACTGAAGCTTTCTTT | . | TRBJ1-1 | . | TRBV6-5
CASSQAGPNFGTSGTDTQYF | TGCGCCAGCAGCCAAGCGGGGCCGAACTTCGGGACTAGCGGCACAGATACGCAGTATTTT | TRBD2 | TRBJ2-3 | . | TRBV4-1
CASRQRQGPYEQYF | TGTGCCAGTCGTCAACGACAGGGGCCCTACGAGCAGTACTTC | TRBD1 | TRBJ2-7 | . | TRBV6-5
CASTRRRQGARGNTIYF | TGTGCCAGCACCCGACGGCGACAGGGGGCGCGCGGAAACACCATATATTTT | TRBD1 | TRBJ1-3 | . | TRBV28
CATRLAGNTGELFF | TGTGCCACCCGACTAGCGGGGAACACCGGGGAGCTGTTTTTT | TRBD2 | TRBJ2-2 | once | TRBV28
CASRPIPGQGMYEQYF | TGTGCCAGCAGACCCATACCGGGACAGGGGATGTACGAGCAGTACTTC | TRBD1 | TRBJ2-7 | . | TRBV28
CASSLDGGTGVDGYTF | TGTGCCAGCAGCCTTGACGGAGGGACAGGGGTTGATGGCTACACCTTC | TRBD1 | TRBJ1-2 | once | TRBV7-3
CASSQGEGTEAFF | TGTGCCAGTTCTCAGGGGGAAGGCACTGAAGCTTTCTTT | TRBD1 | TRBJ1-1 | . | TRBV18
CASSPATVYGYTF | TGTGCCAGCAGTCCGGCGACAGTCTATGGCTACACCTTC | . | TRBJ1-2 | . | TRBV25-1
CASSQGGGLGYTF | TGCGCCAGCAGCCAGGGTGGTGGGCTTGGCTACACCTTC | . | TRBJ1-2 | . | TRBV4-1
CASSQVPRGEQYF | TGTGCCAGCAGCCAAGTACCCCGCGGGGAGCAGTACTTC | . | TRBJ2-7 | . | TRBV4-2
CASSLLGSGNTEAFF | TGTGCCAGCAGCCTCCTAGGTTCCGGGAACACTGAAGCTTTCTTT | . | TRBJ1-1 | once | TRBV5-4
CASSFTGGGEQYF | TGTGCCAGCAGTTTTACAGGGGGTGGCGAGCAGTACTTC | TRBD1 | TRBJ2-7 | . | TRBV6-5
CASSLGIAYEQYF | TGCGCCAGCAGCTTGGGTATAGCCTACGAGCAGTACTTC | . | TRBJ2-7 | . | TRBV5-1
CASSDSDTGELFF | TGTGCCAGCAGTGACAGCGACACCGGGGAGCTGTTTTTT | . | TRBJ2-2 | few | TRBV6-4